One and the same sample provided the 2 T cell receptor beta chains below, sequenced in a study of radiotherapy plus CTLA-4 blockade in lung cancer. The assay was immunoSEQ multiplex PCR, and TCRdb's table has in-frame clones only and misses some. Found here are about 49,000 clones, 73% of them singletons; the top ten hold 3% to 4%. The sample in question was peripheral blood, obtained from a patient treated with radiotherapy plus ipilimumab. The origin of the receptors is a human donor with non-small cell lung cancer who had a complete response to radiotherapy plus ipilimumab.

The genes are TRBV27 and TRBJ2-3; possibly TRBD1 for D (5 bases). Germline loops: CDR1 MNHEY, CDR2 SMNVEV (reference sequence). V dropped 0 bases and J dropped 1 base, with 8 bases sitting between them. CDR3 size: 15 residues. CDR3 nucleotides: TGTGCCAGCAGTTTATCGCGCAGGGGCACAGATACGCAGTATTTT. Encoded protein: CASSLSRRGTDTQYF.

This clone was found once. The V gene is TRBV10-2, the J gene TRBJ1-2; D is perhaps TRBD1 (6 bases). CDR3 length: 13 residues. CDR1 and CDR2 from the germline V gene are WSHSY and SAAADI. V lost 8 bases to trimming and J lost 2 bases, with 12 bases between them. This CDR3 reads CASGGQRNYGYTF. CDR3 in DNA: TGCGCCAGCGGAGGACAGCGAAACTATGGCTACACCTTC.